Presented here are 13 T cell receptor beta chains from one specimen sequenced in a study of human T cells and chemical hapten exposure. Described time point: healthy volunteer bleed at 6 weeks. It was unfractionated whole blood from which total RNA was extracted. Each CDR3 protein is one row after TCRdb ran MiXCR on the RACE reads. The data hold over 35,000 distinct CDR3 sequences, with about 3.7% observed a single time. Specimen: whole blood. The receptors here all came from a human donor in good health. Some clones in this sample may be carry-over from other donors' samples.

This clonotype was counted many times. This chain uses TRBV7-9 with TRBJ1-1, with D unresolved. CDR1 is SEHNR and CDR2 is FQNEAQ in the germline V gene (reference sequence). Trimming removed 8 bases at V and 6 bases at J, with 16 bases between. This CDR3 has 13 amino acids. The CDR3 bases are TGTGCCAGCCGCCACCGGCCAGAGGCTGAAGCTTTCTTT. This translates into CASRHRPEAEAFF.

This clonotype was recorded many times. The V gene is TRBV28, the J gene TRBJ2-1; D is perhaps TRBD1 (6 bases). The CDR3 is 12 residues long. Trimming removed 7 bases from V and 8 bases from J, with 12 bases in between. Germline V gives CDR1 MDHEN, CDR2 SYDVKM. This CDR3 reads CASIHGGDEQFF. For the CDR3, the DNA is TGTGCCAGCATTCATGGGGGCGATGAGCAGTTCTTC.

There are many counts of this clonotype. The rearrangement uses TRBV27 and TRBJ2-7, with 10 positions matching TRBD2. The CDR3 covers 15 residues. J was trimmed by 5 bases and V by 5 bases; bases with no gene match: 9. CDR1 and CDR2 (germline): MNHEY, SMNVEV (reference sequence). Written as DNA, the CDR3 is TGTGCCAGCAGTCTTGGTAGGGGACTAGCGAACGAGCAGTACTTC. Protein product: CASSLGRGLANEQYF.

Only a few counts were recorded for this clonotype. The chain links TRBV6-1 to TRBJ1-5; D is uncertain. Germline V gene lookup returns CDR1 MNHNS and CDR2 SASEGT. Trimming stripped 2 bases from V and 2 bases from J, with 10 bases between. There are 15 residues in the CDR3. In DNA form, the CDR3 reads TGTGCCAGCAGTGAAAGGCGGGGAGGCAATCAGCCCCAGCATTTT. It codes for CASSERRGGNQPQHF.

This clonotype has a count of ten or more. The rearrangement links TRBV5-1 to TRBJ2-7; 12 bases are a match to TRBD2. This CDR3 region has 17 residues. CDR1 and CDR2 from the germline V gene are SGHRS and YFSETQ. Losses at the gene ends were 0 bases for V and 5 bases for J; bases not matched to a gene: 9. CDR3 region: CASSLVVTSGSNHEQYF. DNA for the CDR3: TGCGCCAGCAGCTTGGTTGTGACTAGCGGGAGTAATCACGAGCAGTACTTC.

This clonotype occurred many times. The chain carries TRBV19 and TRBJ2-4; TRBD1 aligns across 9 bases. Germline V gene sequence: CDR1 LNHDA, CDR2 SQIVND (reference sequence). The J segment lost 6 bases and the V segment lost 3 bases, leaving 3 bases of the junction unmatched. This CDR3 is built from 14 residues. DNA for the CDR3: TGTGCCAGTAGTATCCGGGGACAGGGAAACATTCAGTACTTC. This translates into CASSIRGQGNIQYF.

Ten or more counts support this clonotype. The chain carries TRBV5-4 and TRBJ2-7; 8 nucleotides align to TRBD1. The CDR3 is 15 amino acids. Looked up from germline, CDR1 is SGHNT and CDR2 is YYREEE (reference sequence). Trimming removed 4 bases from V and 2 bases from J; junction bases left unmatched: 8. In DNA, the CDR3 is TGTGCCAGCAGCCCAACGACAGGGGCGCCCTACGAGCAGTACTTC. It yields the protein CASSPTTGAPYEQYF.

The chain couples TRBV28 to TRBJ2-5; possible D gene TRBD1, 6 bases. V was clipped by 6 bases and J by 9 bases, with 17 bases between them. CDR1 MDHEN and CDR2 SYDVKM come from the germline V gene. The CDR3 extends over 13 amino acids. The CDR3 DNA sequence: TGTGCCAGCAGCAGGGGTCTAAAGGAGGCCCAGTACTTC. This translates into CASSRGLKEAQYF. Supplemented by reference TRBV28 and TRBJ2-5, the full variable domain reads DVKVTQSSRYLVKRTGEKVFLECVQDMDHENMFWYRQDPGLGLRLIYFSYDVKMKEKGDIPEGYSVSREKKERFSLILESASTNQTSMYLCASSRGLKEAQYFGPGTRLLVL.

This clonotype was detected only a few times. This sequence joins TRBV7-3 and TRBJ2-1; 9 nucleotides line up with TRBD2. CDR3 length equals 15 residues. CDR1 and CDR2 (germline): SGHTA, FQGTGA. The junction had 5 bases not matched to a gene; V was cut back by 6 bases and J by 2 bases. The DNA for the CDR3 is TGTGCCAGCAGATTGACTAGCGGAGCCTACAATGAGCAGTTCTTC. Protein product: CASRLTSGAYNEQFF.

At least ten counts were recorded for this clonotype. The rearrangement links TRBV11-1 to TRBJ2-1; 9 bases are a match to TRBD2. Germline lookup yields CDR1 SGHAT and CDR2 FQDESV (reference sequence). Losses at the gene ends were 5 bases for V and 0 bases for J; bases not matched to a gene: 8. This CDR3 is built from 17 residues. CDR3 coding DNA: TGTGCCAGCAGCAGTACTTCTAGCGGGATCTCCTACAATGAGCAGTTCTTC. This codes for CASSSTSSGISYNEQFF.

This clonotype was observed many times. This chain uses TRBV5-1 with TRBJ2-5; D is undetermined. V was shortened by 2 bases and J by 6 bases, with 11 bases between the two germline ends. Per germline, CDR1 SGHRS and CDR2 YFSETQ. This CDR3 has 13 residues. CDR3 loop: CASSLRISQTQYF. Written as DNA, the CDR3 is TGCGCCAGCAGCTTACGGATATCCCAGACCCAGTACTTC.

This clonotype came up many times. The chain joins TRBV29-1 to TRBJ2-4; TRBD2 might be the D (6 bases). The germline gives CDR1 SQVTM, CDR2 ANQGSEA. The V end was cut by 6 bases, the J end by 2 bases, with 14 bases between. CDR3 length: 14 residues. CDR3 protein: CSVTRDLTKNIQYF. The CDR3, as DNA: TGCAGCGTGACCCGGGACTTGACCAAAAACATTCAGTACTTC.

This clonotype was picked up many times. The chain couples TRBV6-6 to TRBJ2-6; D gene uncertain. CDR1 and CDR2 from the germline V gene are MNHNY and SVGAGI (reference sequence). The V and J ends lost 0 bases and 0 bases respectively, with 9 bases between them. This CDR3 has 17 amino acids. The CDR3 here is CASSYSGAPSGANVLTF. For the CDR3, the DNA is TGTGCCAGCAGTTACTCTGGAGCCCCCTCTGGGGCCAACGTCCTGACTTTC.